The next 32 T cell receptor beta chains were all read from a single sample in a study of HIV-infected children after antiretroviral therapy interruption. Unique molecular identifiers were included in an RNA-based 3' RACE TCR library. TCRdb reanalysed the 3' RACE reads using MiXCR and keeps one entry per CDR3 protein. The table shows about 83,000 distinct CDR3 sequences, with 6.9% occurring only once. This sample's treatment: PENTA 11 planned treatment interruption arm or continuous ART arm. The input for sequencing was CD45RA+ CD4+ T cells from PBMCs, pooled from several time points, taken from a donor given antiretroviral therapy, either interrupted or continuous. The subset here: naive CD4+ CD45RA+ CD45RO- T cells. The receptors were sampled from a pool of human donors with HIV.

The genes are TRBV6-2 or TRBV6-3 and TRBJ2-6; 8 nucleotides agree with TRBD1. The ends lost 9 bases at V and 2 bases at J; junction bases unmatched: 3. Germline assignment: CDR1 MNHEY and CDR2 SVGEGT. CDR3 length: 14 residues. Here the CDR3 reads CASRTGTGANVLTF. The CDR3, as DNA: TGTGCCAGTCGGACAGGGACTGGGGCCAACGTCCTGACTTTC.

Many counts were recorded for this clonotype. The rearrangement joins TRBV12-3 or TRBV12-4 to TRBJ1-5; 9 nucleotides align to TRBD1. This CDR3 comprises 15 residues. V lost 5 bases and J lost 7; bases outside the gene matches: 9. The CDR3 is CASSPGQGGRQPQHF. The CDR3 DNA reads TGTGCCAGCAGTCCGGGACAGGGAGGGAGACAGCCCCAGCATTTT.

This clonotype showed up many times. The rearrangement links TRBV19 to TRBJ2-5; 13 bases fit TRBD2. Germline CDR1 LNHDA, CDR2 SQIVND (reference sequence). The trim removed 3 bases at V and 1 base at J, leaving 5 bases unmatched. CDR3 size: 17 residues. The CDR3 DNA reads as TGTGCCAGTAGTATCCGACTAGCGGGGGGAGTCCAAGAGACCCAGTACTTC. Translation gives CASSIRLAGGVQETQYF.

The chain uses TRBV3-1 and TRBJ2-2, with 7 bases aligning to TRBD1. In germline, CDR1 is LGHDT, CDR2 YNNKEL (reference sequence). V dropped 0 bases and J dropped 0; count of bases not matched to a gene: 7. This CDR3 has 18 residues. The CDR3 protein is CASSQEGRGIANTGELFF. The CDR3, as DNA: TGTGCCAGCAGCCAAGAGGGCAGGGGGATCGCGAACACCGGGGAGCTGTTTTTT.

This clonotype was detected a few times. The rearrangement joins TRBV2 to TRBJ2-6; 7 bases fit TRBD1. Trimming took 3 bases from V and 4 from J; bases not matched to a gene: 18. The CDR3 spans 20 residues. Germline V CDR1 and CDR2: SNHLY, FYNNEI. In nucleotides, the CDR3 is TGTGCCAGCAGTGAGGTTTGGCTTTACCCAGGGACAGCCGGGGCCAACGTCCTGACTTTC. This encodes CASSEVWLYPGTAGANVLTF. Based on the CDR3 plus reference TRBV2 and TRBJ2-6, the full variable domain is EPEVTQTPSHQVTQMGQEVILRCVPISNHLYFYWYRQILGQKVEFLVSFYNNEISEKSEIFDDQFSVERPDGSNFTLKIRSTKLEDSAMYFCASSEVWLYPGTAGANVLTFGAGSRLTVL.

This clonotype came up many times. The V and J genes are TRBV12-3 or TRBV12-4 and TRBJ2-6, with 11 bases that match TRBD1. The length of the CDR3 is 18 residues. The V gene end was trimmed by 5 bases and the J gene end by 0 bases; junction bases not matched to a gene: 6. The CDR3 loop is CASSLGTGGFSGANVLTF. CDR3 nucleotides: TGTGCCAGCAGTCTAGGGACAGGGGGATTCTCTGGGGCCAACGTCCTGACTTTC.

This clonotype was seen a handful of times. V gene TRBV12-3 or TRBV12-4 combines with J gene TRBJ2-3; D is possibly TRBD1 (6 bases). The length of the CDR3 is 17 residues. Trimming took 5 bases from V and 0 from J, leaving 18 bases between them. Written as DNA, the CDR3 is TGTGCCAGCAGTCCGCACAGGGATTATTCTAGCACAGATACGCAGTATTTT. Its translation is CASSPHRDYSSTDTQYF.

Ten or more counts support this clonotype. The V and J genes are TRBV5-6 and TRBJ1-5; weak D call: TRBD1 (5 bases). The V end was cut by 0 bases, the J end by 4 bases, with 11 bases between. This CDR3 contains 15 residues. Germline loops: CDR1 SGHDT, CDR2 YYEEEE. The CDR3: CASSLGGRTNQPQHF. The DNA for the CDR3 is TGTGCCAGCAGCTTGGGGGGACGGACGAATCAGCCCCAGCATTTT.

This clonotype was seen many times. V usage is TRBV7-9 and J usage is TRBJ1-1; D remains ambiguous. This CDR3 has 14 amino acids. CDR1 and CDR2 from the germline V gene are SEHNR and FQNEAQ (reference sequence). The V end was cut by 2 bases, the J end by 2 bases, with 9 bases between. The CDR3 DNA sequence: TGTGCCAGCAGCTTATGGCAGACAAACACTGAAGCTTTCTTT. Its protein product is CASSLWQTNTEAFF.

This sequence joins TRBV24-1 and TRBJ1-6, with a weak D call TRBD1 (5 bases). The CDR3 extends over 14 amino acids. The germline V and J ends were trimmed by 12 bases and 2 bases, with 13 bases remaining between them. The germline gives CDR1 KGHDR, CDR2 SFDVKD. CDR3 in amino acids: CAAGRAPYNSPLHF. The CDR3 DNA reads as TGTGCCGCGGGACGGGCGCCCTATAATTCACCCCTCCACTTT.

This sequence joins TRBV3-1 and TRBJ1-2; D ambiguous. V was clipped by 2 bases and J by 6 bases, with 13 bases between them. CDR3 length equals 14 residues. Germline lookup yields CDR1 LGHDT and CDR2 YNNKEL (reference sequence). CDR3 nucleotides: TGTGCCAGCAGCCAACGAACCGCAACAGATGGCTACACCTTC. It translates to CASSQRTATDGYTF.

This clonotype was seen many times. A junction boundary mismatches the germline segment, possibly from a read error. The chain is built from TRBV4-2 and TRBJ1-2, with TRBD1 identical over 10 bases. There are 14 residues in the CDR3. From germline, CDR1 is LGHNA and CDR2 YNFKEQ. CDR3 sequence (DNA): TGTGCCAGCAGCCAAGAGACAAGGACAGGGGGTCCATCCTTC. This codes for CASSQETRTGGPSF.

This clonotype was seen ten or more times. The chain combines TRBV29-1 with TRBJ1-1, with D tentatively TRBD1 (5 bases). The CDR3 loop spans 13 amino acids. Between the trimmed V and J ends, which lost 7 bases and 7 bases, there was a span of 19 bases. Looked up from germline, CDR1 is SQVTM and CDR2 is ANQGSEA. The DNA of the CDR3 is TGCAGCGAGCAAACTGGGACCCGAAATGAAGCTTTCTTT. This encodes CSEQTGTRNEAFF.

This clonotype was counted at least ten times. The chain links TRBV11-2 to TRBJ2-4, with TRBD1 matching 10 bases. Losses at the gene ends were 5 bases for V and 6 bases for J; bases not matched to a gene: 10. The CDR3 is 16 residues long. Looked up from germline, CDR1 is SGHAT and CDR2 is FQNNGV. The DNA of the CDR3 is TGTGCCAGCAGCACCCGGACAGGGGGAGAAATAAACATTCAGTACTTC. Its protein product is CASSTRTGGEINIQYF.

This clonotype was counted a few times. This chain links TRBV9 with TRBJ2-1; D might be TRBD2 (5 bases). The V gene lost 2 bases and the J gene lost 4 bases, with 10 bases spanning the gap. The CDR3 contains 14 residues. Germline CDR1 SGDLS, CDR2 YYNGEE. CDR3 sequence: CASSVLPGYNEQFF. Here the CDR3 DNA reads TGTGCCAGCAGCGTCCTCCCGGGGTACAATGAGCAGTTCTTC.

This clonotype appeared many times. V is TRBV12-3 or TRBV12-4 and J is TRBJ2-7; 11 bases are shared with TRBD2. This CDR3 contains 17 residues. Trimming removed 5 bases from V and 2 bases from J; junction bases left unmatched: 11. The CDR3 sequence: CASSTRTFSGGAYEQYF. The CDR3 bases are TGTGCCAGCAGTACACGAACCTTTAGCGGGGGGGCCTACGAGCAGTACTTC.

This clonotype was seen at least ten times. V is TRBV3-1 and J is TRBJ1-1; D possibly corresponds to TRBD1 (6 bases). The CDR3 length is 17 residues. V was pared by 0 bases and J by 0 bases, with 14 bases between. Germline CDR1 and CDR2: LGHDT and YNNKEL (reference sequence). The CDR3 DNA reads as TGTGCCAGCAGCCAAGAAAAGGGGACACCGATGAACACTGAAGCTTTCTTT. It yields the protein CASSQEKGTPMNTEAFF.

This clonotype was recorded at least ten times. The rearrangement joins TRBV29-1 to TRBJ2-2; 13 bases agree with TRBD2. CDR3 size: 15 residues. CDR1 is SQVTM and CDR2 is ANQGSEA in the germline V gene. The junction had 7 bases not matched to a gene; V was cut back by 5 bases and J by 7 bases. DNA of the CDR3: TGCAGCGTTAGGGGACTAGCGGGATTAGGCGGGGAGCTGTTTTTT. Its translation: CSVRGLAGLGGELFF.

This clonotype was picked up many times. The J gene is TRBJ2-3, the V gene TRBV25-1, with 7 bases lining up with TRBD1. The CDR3 runs 14 residues. CDR1 MGHDK and CDR2 SYGVNS come from the germline V gene. V dropped 6 bases and J dropped 2; count of bases not matched to a gene: 5. CDR3 coding DNA: TGTGCCAGCAGCGCCGGGACAGACACAGATACGCAGTATTTT. This encodes CASSAGTDTDTQYF. Filled out from reference TRBV25-1 and TRBJ2-3, the complete variable domain reads EADIYQTPRYLVIGTGKKITLECSQTMGHDKMYWYQQDPGMELHLIHYSYGVNSTEKGDLSSESTVSRIRTEHFPLTLESARPSHTSQYLCASSAGTDTDTQYFGPGTRLTVL.

There are a few counts of this clonotype. CDR3 bases: TGTGCCAGCAGCGGGGGGTTAGCATCCACCGGGGAGCTGTTTTTT. It is translated as CASSGGLASTGELFF. This chain connects TRBV5-5 to TRBJ2-2; D possibly corresponds to TRBD2 (6 bases). Trimming removed 4 bases at V and 4 bases at J, with 14 bases between. This CDR3 has 15 amino acids. CDR1 is SGHKS, CDR2 YYEKEE, per germline (reference sequence).

This clonotype was detected many times. Germline and junction disagree at one end, which may indicate a read error. The gene calls are TRBV10-1 and TRBJ2-1, with D hard to call. Germline CDR1 WNHNN, CDR2 SYGVQD (reference sequence). The CDR3 is 13 amino acids. CDR3 protein: CASSEQVYAEQFF. The CDR3 DNA sequence: TGTGCCAGCAGTGAGCAGGTCTATGCTGAGCAGTTCTTC.

This clonotype was counted ten times or more. The chain links TRBV9 to TRBJ2-1, with D possibly being TRBD2 (6 bases). This CDR3 comprises 13 residues. V lost 3 bases, J lost 8 bases, and 12 bases lay in between. Germline values: CDR1 SGDLS, CDR2 YYNGEE. The CDR3 DNA is TGTGCCAGCAGCGCGGGGGATTTACATGAGCAGTTCTTC. Protein product: CASSAGDLHEQFF.

In its sample, this clonotype was seen many times. CDR3 residues: CSARDLSAVSTDTQYF. In DNA form, the CDR3 reads TGCAGTGCTAGAGATCTGTCGGCGGTGAGCACAGATACGCAGTATTTT. The chain combines TRBV20-1 with TRBJ2-3; D remains unclear. The CDR3 loop spans 16 amino acids. Looked up from germline, CDR1 is DFQATT and CDR2 is SNEGSKA (reference sequence). V lost 0 bases and J 0 bases, leaving 13 bases between the germline ends.

This clonotype appeared many times. V gene TRBV12-3 or TRBV12-4 combines with J gene TRBJ2-5; possibly TRBD1 for D (6 bases). The length of the CDR3 is 13 residues. The V end was cut by 3 bases, the J end by 6 bases, with 11 bases between. The CDR3: CASSLGQGKTQYF. CDR3 bases: TGTGCCAGCAGTTTGGGGCAGGGGAAGACCCAGTACTTC.

This clonotype was counted only a few times. The chain has TRBV18 and TRBJ2-1; 7 bases match TRBD2. The CDR3 consists of 15 residues. Germline assignment: CDR1 KGHSH and CDR2 LQKENI. Trimming at V came to 6 bases and at J to 10 bases, leaving 15 bases not matched to a gene. The CDR3 DNA reads as TGTGCCAGCTCGGGAGGGCCTGGGCTGTTTAAAGAGCAGTTCTTC. Protein: CASSGGPGLFKEQFF.

The V gene is TRBV19, the J gene TRBJ1-6; no firm D call. Trimming pared 5 bases from V and 8 bases from J, leaving 10 bases between. CDR3 length: 13 residues. The V gene's germline CDR1 is LNHDA and CDR2 SQIVND (reference sequence). The CDR3 nucleotides are TGTGCCAGTAGTTCCCGCGTTCATTCACCCCTCCACTTT. This translates into CASSSRVHSPLHF.

For this clonotype: Its ends do not fully match the called genes, so a read error is possible. This sequence joins TRBV5-5 and TRBJ2-3, with no clear D. The germline V gene has CDR1 SGHKS and CDR2 YYEKEE (reference sequence). The CDR3 is 13 residues long. CDR3: CASSPPSDLAQYF. The CDR3 DNA sequence: TGCGCCAGCAGCCCCCCCTCCGATCTGGCGCAGTATTTT.

The sample holds many counts of this clonotype. The gene calls are TRBV20-1 and TRBJ2-3; D might be TRBD2 (7 bases). Trimming pared 4 bases from V and 5 bases from J, leaving 19 bases between. Germline V lookup: CDR1 DFQATT, CDR2 SNEGSKA (reference sequence). The CDR3 contains 15 residues. CDR3 coding DNA: TGCAGTGCTACGGGGGCTAGCGGCGTTATAGATACGCAGTATTTT. Encoded protein: CSATGASGVIDTQYF.

The rearrangement links TRBV28 to TRBJ2-1; the match to TRBD2 covers 11 bases. V lost 8 bases to trimming and J lost 10 bases; unmatched junction nucleotides: 7. The CDR3 loop spans 13 amino acids. Germline values: CDR1 MDHEN, CDR2 SYDVKM. CDR3 nucleotide sequence: TGTGCCAGCTTACTAGCGGGAGCTCGAGAGCAGTTCTTC. Translated: CASLLAGAREQFF.

Ten or more counts support this clonotype. V usage is TRBV12-3 or TRBV12-4 and J usage is TRBJ1-4; 9 bases agree with TRBD1. CDR3 length: 14 residues. After removal of 7 bases from V and 7 bases from J, the junction contained 7 bases not matched to a gene. The CDR3 is CASTAGQGPEKLFF. DNA for the CDR3: TGTGCCAGCACCGCAGGACAGGGGCCTGAAAAACTGTTTTTT.

In this sample, this clonotype turned up a few times. CDR3 amino acids: CASSPQGFTGELFF. The CDR3 DNA is TGTGCCAGCAGTCCCCAGGGATTTACCGGGGAGCTGTTTTTT. This chain links TRBV25-1 with TRBJ2-2, with D possibly TRBD1 on 5 matching bases. CDR1 is MGHDK, CDR2 SYGVNS, per germline. The V and J ends lost 5 bases and 5 bases respectively, with 12 bases between them. The CDR3 sequence is 14 residues long.

At least ten counts were recorded for this clonotype. The chain employs TRBV28 and TRBJ1-2; 8 positions agree with TRBD1. CDR1 and CDR2 from the germline V gene are MDHEN and SYDVKM. The CDR3 spans 13 residues. J was trimmed by 4 bases and V by 10 bases; bases with no gene match: 8. CDR3: CATDTGGVYGYTF. DNA for the CDR3: TGTGCCACCGACACAGGGGGTGTCTATGGCTACACCTTC.